This T cell receptor beta chain is from a study of cytomegalovirus exposure and HLA in healthy donors. The study, taken as a whole, reports: The investigators catalogued under 200 TCR beta chains as cytomegalovirus-associated.

A 120-subject validation cohort, separate from the approximately 720-subject first cohort, supplied the donors. Only in-frame clones appear in the TCRdb table, and some are missing; sequencing was by immunoSEQ multiplex PCR. The sample includes about 98,000 clones, more than 75% of them seen just once. As for this clone: Its antigen remains unidentified.

Sequenced material: PBMCs. The receptor's source is a man in his late teens or twenties in good health and CMV-seropositive.

DNA for the CDR3: TGTGCCAGCAGCCGGGACAGGCAATACGAGCAGTACTTC. Protein sequence: CASSRDRQYEQYF. V gene TRBV6-6 combines with J gene TRBJ2-7; TRBD1 aligns across 8 bases. The CDR3 loop spans 13 amino acids. Germline values: CDR1 MNHNY, CDR2 SVGAGI (reference sequence). J was trimmed by 4 bases and V by 6 bases; bases with no gene match: 5.